This TCR beta chain was identified in a study of T cell responses to AZD1222 COVID-19 vaccine. In the study overall: Investigators merged groups given second doses at roughly 4 or roughly 12 weeks.

Germline values: CDR1 MDHEN, CDR2 SYDVKM. V dropped 10 bases and J dropped 5 bases, with 11 bases sitting between them. CDR3 length equals 11 residues. Here immunoSEQ multiplex PCR was the method, and the copy in TCRdb shows in-frame clones only, minus some. The top ten hold about 2.4% of the sample, which has about 120,000 clones, approximately 90% seen once. The TCR originated in an adult in good health. The gene calls are TRBV28 and TRBJ2-5; D remains unclear. The specimen was peripheral blood, collected on day 0 of AZD1222 vaccination. The CDR3, as DNA: TGTGCCACCCTTGTTGGGGAGACCCAGTACTTC. Encoded protein: CATLVGETQYF. Looking up the rest from reference TRBV28 and TRBJ2-5 gives the full variable domain: DVKVTQSSRYLVKRTGEKVFLECVQDMDHENMFWYRQDPGLGLRLIYFSYDVKMKEKGDIPEGYSVSREKKERFSLILESASTNQTSMYLCATLVGETQYFGPGTRLLVL.